Below are 15 T cell receptor beta chains sequenced from a single sample in a study of blood T cell repertoires in COVID-19. The assay was immunoSEQ multiplex PCR, and TCRdb's table has in-frame clones only and misses some. Found here are 200,000 to 250,000 clones, roughly four fifths of them singletons; the top ten hold about 12%. The sample was peripheral blood. The receptors come from a woman in her thirties or forties with acute or convalescent COVID-19.

A single count supports this clone. The chain combines TRBV18 with TRBJ1-3, with no clear D. The V end was cut by 8 bases, the J end by 7 bases, with 9 bases between. Germline values: CDR1 KGHSH, CDR2 LQKENI. The CDR3 is made up of 11 amino acids. The CDR3: CASTAQNTIYF. CDR3 sequence (DNA): TGTGCCAGCACAGCCCAGAACACCATATATTTT.

The chain couples TRBV7-3 to TRBJ2-2; D call uncertain. CDR3 length equals 14 residues. The V and J ends lost 0 bases and 1 base respectively, with 3 bases between them. Germline V gene data show CDR1 as SGHTA and CDR2 as FQGTGA. CDR3 sequence: CASSLTQNTGELFF. As DNA, the CDR3 is TGTGCCAGCAGCTTAACACAGAACACCGGGGAGCTGTTTTTT.

The chain is built from TRBV27 and TRBJ1-1; 7 nucleotides agree with TRBD1. J was trimmed by 4 bases and V by 4 bases; bases with no gene match: 9. The CDR3 consists of 15 residues. Germline CDR1 reads MNHEY; CDR2 reads SMNVEV (reference sequence). The CDR3 coding sequence is TGTGCCAGCAGTTCCTCGGGGCAGGGGGGCACTGAAGCTTTCTTT. Residues: CASSSSGQGGTEAFF.

The CDR3 is CASSLGAVLRNTIYF. For the CDR3, the DNA is TGTGCCAGCAGCTTGGGGGCCGTCCTGCGAAACACCATATATTTT. The chain employs TRBV7-8 and TRBJ1-3; perhaps TRBD1 as D (6 bases). The V and J ends lost 3 bases and 5 bases respectively, with 14 bases between them. CDR1 and CDR2 (germline): SGHVS, FQNEAQ. The CDR3 has 15 amino acids.

This clone has more than one count but fewer than ten. The V and J genes are TRBV6-5 and TRBJ1-1; weak D call: TRBD1 (5 bases). There are 14 residues in the CDR3. Germline CDR1 reads MNHEY; CDR2 reads SVGAGI. V lost 2 bases to trimming and J lost 4 bases, with 11 bases between them. DNA of the CDR3: TGTGCCAGCAGTTACGACAGAAAATCCACTGAAGCTTTCTTT. This translates into CASSYDRKSTEAFF.

V usage is TRBV7-2 and J usage is TRBJ1-2; 8 positions match TRBD1. Germline V gene sequence: CDR1 SGHTA, CDR2 FQGNSA. V lost 5 bases to trimming and J lost 4 bases; unmatched junction nucleotides: 6. There are 14 residues in the CDR3. In nucleotides, the CDR3 is TGTGCCAGCAGCCCGACGACAGGGGCCTATGGCTACACCTTC. Protein sequence: CASSPTTGAYGYTF.

This clone was counted at least ten times. The V and J genes are TRBV7-9 and TRBJ1-2; D not resolved. This CDR3 is 14 amino acids long. Germline loops: CDR1 SEHNR, CDR2 FQNEAQ (reference sequence). V was cut by 5 bases and J by 4 bases, with 14 bases left in between. CDR3 sequence reads: CASSPGGLRYGYTF. The CDR3 DNA is TGTGCCAGCAGCCCCGGCGGGTTACGCTATGGCTACACCTTC.

The chain employs TRBV7-8 and TRBJ2-1; possibly TRBD1 for D (6 bases). The CDR3 has 12 amino acids. V was shortened by 6 bases and J by 8 bases, with 11 bases between the two germline ends. The germline CDR1 and CDR2 sequences are SGHVS and FQNEAQ. This CDR3 reads CASSSRGDEQFF. The CDR3 nucleotides are TGTGCCAGCAGTTCCAGGGGCGATGAGCAGTTCTTC.

The V call is TRBV15, the J call TRBJ1-5, with D hard to call. This CDR3 spans 16 amino acids. Trimming stripped 5 bases from V and 3 bases from J, with 17 bases between. The germline V gene encodes CDR1 LNHNV and CDR2 YYDKDF (reference sequence). The CDR3 region is CATSGGSRHHNQPQHF. The DNA of the CDR3 is TGTGCCACCAGCGGCGGCAGCCGGCACCACAATCAGCCCCAGCATTTT.

V is TRBV6-6 and J is TRBJ1-1; no clear D. Trimming left V 0 bases short and J 1 base short, with 12 bases between. Looked up from germline, CDR1 is MNHNY and CDR2 is SVGAGI (reference sequence). The CDR3 spans 16 residues. The CDR3 loop reads CASSYSKRLKNTEAFF. CDR3 nucleotide sequence: TGTGCCAGCAGTTACTCGAAGAGGCTCAAGAACACTGAAGCTTTCTTT.

The chain couples TRBV13 to TRBJ1-1; TRBD1 might be the D (6 bases). In germline, CDR1 is PRHDT, CDR2 FYEKMQ (reference sequence). The CDR3 has 14 amino acids. With 5 bases removed from V and 0 bases from J, the gap between germline ends came to 10 bases. The CDR3 sequence: CASSIRTVNTEAFF. The CDR3 nucleotides read TGTGCCAGCAGCATACGGACAGTGAACACTGAAGCTTTCTTT.

J is TRBJ2-7 and V is TRBV24-1, with 8 bases lining up with TRBD1. Germline CDR1 is KGHDR and CDR2 is SFDVKD. CDR3 size: 13 residues. J lost 5 bases, V lost 7 bases, and 6 bases had no gene match. For the CDR3, the DNA is TGTGCCACCAGCCATGGACAGGGCCACGAGCAGTACTTC. It yields the protein CATSHGQGHEQYF.

The gene calls are TRBV6-1 and TRBJ1-2, with a possible D match to TRBD1 (6 bases). CDR1 and CDR2 from the germline V gene are MNHNS and SASEGT. V was clipped by 1 base and J by 4 bases, with 7 bases between them. CDR3 size: 13 residues. DNA for the CDR3: TGTGCCAGCAGTGAAGTCAGGGGCTATGGCTACACCTTC. Protein: CASSEVRGYGYTF.

The chain carries TRBV9 and TRBJ1-4; D gene uncertain. V was shortened by 0 bases and J by 0 bases, with 6 bases between the two germline ends. The germline V gene encodes CDR1 SGDLS and CDR2 YYNGEE. The length of the CDR3 is 15 residues. The CDR3 reads CASSVGGATNEKLFF. The CDR3 nucleotides are TGTGCCAGCAGCGTAGGTGGAGCAACTAATGAAAAACTGTTTTTT.

This clone was seen more than once but under ten times. The rearrangement joins TRBV6-1 to TRBJ2-7, with D maybe TRBD2 (5 bases). The CDR3 consists of 13 residues. V shed 1 base and J shed 4 bases, with 8 bases lying between them. Germline-derived CDR1 and CDR2 are MNHNS and SASEGT. The CDR3 is CASSEGTVYEQYF. CDR3 in DNA: TGTGCCAGCAGTGAAGGGACTGTTTACGAGCAGTACTTC.